Below are 6 T cell receptor beta chains sequenced from a single sample in a study of technical replicates of blood from four donors. This table comes from immunoSEQ multiplex PCR, and its TCRdb copy is limited to in-frame clones, with some not included. The table has 56,000 or so clones, around 96% seen once. Sequencing used PBMCs. The receptors here all came from a human donor in good health. Some clones in this sample may be carry-over from other donors' samples.

The chain employs TRBV6-1 and TRBJ2-3; 8 bases are a match to TRBD2. There are 15 residues in the CDR3. With 4 bases clipped from V and 3 bases from J, the junction kept 6 bases outside the gene matches. The germline CDR1 and CDR2 sequences are MNHNS and SASEGT. The CDR3 spells CASSGQLAATDTQYF. In DNA form, the CDR3 reads TGTGCCAGCAGTGGACAACTAGCGGCGACAGATACGCAGTATTTT.

This chain links TRBV13 with TRBJ2-3, with TRBD2 as a possible D gene (5 bases). The CDR3 has 16 residues. Per germline, CDR1 PRHDT and CDR2 FYEKMQ (reference sequence). Trimming pared 6 bases from V and 3 bases from J, leaving 19 bases between. The CDR3 bases are TGTGCCAGCAGAACCTCCGGGATCGGAGAGACAGATACGCAGTATTTT. It translates to CASRTSGIGETDTQYF.

This rearrangement joins TRBV5-1 to TRBJ1-6; 8 nucleotides line up with TRBD1. The germline CDR1 and CDR2 sequences are SGHRS and YFSETQ. With V trimmed by 3 bases and J by 7 bases, 3 bases remained unmatched. This CDR3 has 14 amino acids. The CDR3 sequence: CASSYGQGNSPLHF. CDR3 nucleotides: TGCGCCAGCAGCTACGGACAGGGAAATTCACCCCTCCACTTT.

The V call is TRBV4-1, the J call TRBJ2-2, with D perhaps TRBD2 (7 bases). This CDR3 region has 16 residues. CDR1 is MGHRA and CDR2 is YSYEKL in the germline V gene. V lost 6 bases and J 3 bases, leaving 17 bases between the germline ends. CDR3 in DNA: TGCGCCAGCAGGCTTCGGGGGGCGCAGGACACCGGGGAGCTGTTTTTT. Its translation is CASRLRGAQDTGELFF.

This sequence joins TRBV5-1 and TRBJ1-6; TRBD1 agrees at 10 bases. From germline, CDR1 is SGHRS and CDR2 YFSETQ. The CDR3 spans 15 residues. V was clipped by 4 bases and J by 7 bases; unmatched bases: 5. The CDR3 DNA reads TGCGCCAGCAGCCTAGGGGACAGGGGAAATTCACCCCTCCACTTT. Residues: CASSLGDRGNSPLHF.

The sample holds one count of this clone. This chain uses TRBV7-3 with TRBJ2-1; TRBD2 is a possible D gene (6 bases). The V end was cut by 2 bases, the J end by 8 bases, with 13 bases between. From germline, CDR1 is SGHTA and CDR2 FQGTGA. The CDR3 is made up of 14 amino acids. Here the CDR3 DNA reads TGTGCCAGCAGCTTAGGGAGTTCGGGAGATGAGCAGTTCTTC. As protein: CASSLGSSGDEQFF.